This T cell receptor beta chain was obtained from a study of cytomegalovirus exposure and HLA in healthy donors. Study conclusions and caveats: A few V segments could not be told apart, such as TRBV6-2 and TRBV6-3, and were left out.

For this clone: The antigen is undetermined.

The PCR had 60 Vbeta and 13 Jbeta primers. Measured with immunoSEQ multiplex PCR; TCRdb has only the in-frame clones, and not every one. The profile covers tens of thousands of clones, with roughly two thirds appearing a single time and 2% to 2.5% taken by the ten largest. CDR1 SGHTA and CDR2 FQGNSA come from the germline V gene. Trimming removed 0 bases from V and 6 bases from J; junction bases left unmatched: 7. This CDR3 spans 16 amino acids. V usage is TRBV7-2 and J usage is TRBJ1-1; 10 bases are a match to TRBD1. The TCR was taken from a human donor in good health. Sequenced: PBMCs. The CDR3 here is CASSLALRQGASEAFF. DNA for the CDR3: TGTGCCAGCAGCTTAGCGCTAAGACAGGGGGCGTCTGAAGCTTTCTTT.